This T cell receptor beta chain was obtained from a study of control samples from healthy donors and cancer patients. The assay was immunoSEQ multiplex PCR, and TCRdb's table has in-frame clones only and misses some. The table has about 51,000 clones, over 70% seen once. Germline V gene sequence: CDR1 SEHNR, CDR2 FQNEAQ (reference sequence). The CDR3 contains 12 residues. The V end was cut by 2 bases, the J end by 9 bases, with 10 bases between. Source material: blood. The chain couples TRBV7-9 to TRBJ1-1; D may be TRBD1 (5 bases). The receptor was isolated from a man between 65 and 85 years old in good health. The CDR3 nucleotides are TGTGCCAGCAGCTTACGACAGTTACAAGCTTTCTTT. Its translation: CASSLRQLQAFF. The full variable domain, its missing parts supplied by reference TRBV7-9 and TRBJ1-1, is DTGVSQNPRHKITKRGQNVTFRCDPISEHNRLYWYRQTLGQGPEFLTYFQNEAQLEKSRLLSDRFSAERPKGSFSTLEIQRTEQGDSAMYLCASSLRQLQAFFGQGTRLTVV.